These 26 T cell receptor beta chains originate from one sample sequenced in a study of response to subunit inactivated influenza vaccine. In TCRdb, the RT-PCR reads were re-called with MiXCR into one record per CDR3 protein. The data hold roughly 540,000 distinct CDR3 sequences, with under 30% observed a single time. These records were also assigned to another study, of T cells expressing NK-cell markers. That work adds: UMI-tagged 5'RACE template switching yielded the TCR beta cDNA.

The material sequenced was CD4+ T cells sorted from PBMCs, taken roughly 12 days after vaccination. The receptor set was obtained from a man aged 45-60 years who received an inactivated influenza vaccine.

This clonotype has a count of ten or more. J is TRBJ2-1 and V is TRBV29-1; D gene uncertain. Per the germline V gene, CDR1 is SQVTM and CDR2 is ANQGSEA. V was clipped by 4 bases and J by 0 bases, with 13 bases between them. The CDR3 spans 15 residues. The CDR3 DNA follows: TGCAGCGTTGGAGGATCGGTAAGCTCCTACAATGAGCAGTTCTTC. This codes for CSVGGSVSSYNEQFF.

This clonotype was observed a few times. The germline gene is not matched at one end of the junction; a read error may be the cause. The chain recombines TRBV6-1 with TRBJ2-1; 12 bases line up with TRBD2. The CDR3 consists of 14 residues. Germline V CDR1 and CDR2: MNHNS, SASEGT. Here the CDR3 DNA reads TGTGCCAGCAGCGAAGGACTAGCGGGAACTGAGCAGTTCTTC. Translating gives CASSEGLAGTEQFF.

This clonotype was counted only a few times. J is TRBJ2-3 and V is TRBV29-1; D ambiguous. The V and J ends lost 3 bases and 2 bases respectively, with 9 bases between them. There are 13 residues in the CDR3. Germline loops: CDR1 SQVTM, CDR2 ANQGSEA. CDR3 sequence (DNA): TGCAGCGTTGAGTCTTGGTCCACAGATACGCAGTATTTT. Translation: CSVESWSTDTQYF.

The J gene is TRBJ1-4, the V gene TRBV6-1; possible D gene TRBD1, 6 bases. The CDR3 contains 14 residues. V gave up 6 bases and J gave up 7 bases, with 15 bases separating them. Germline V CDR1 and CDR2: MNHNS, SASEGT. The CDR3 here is CASRPDRLSEKLFF. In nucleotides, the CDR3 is TGTGCCAGCAGACCCGACAGGCTCTCTGAAAAACTGTTTTTT.

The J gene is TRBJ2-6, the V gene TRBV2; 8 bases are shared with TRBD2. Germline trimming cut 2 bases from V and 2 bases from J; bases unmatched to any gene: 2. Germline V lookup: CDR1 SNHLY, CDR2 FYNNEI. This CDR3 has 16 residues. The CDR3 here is CASSEFSGAGANVLTF. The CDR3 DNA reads TGTGCCAGCAGTGAATTTAGCGGGGCTGGGGCCAACGTCCTGACTTTC.

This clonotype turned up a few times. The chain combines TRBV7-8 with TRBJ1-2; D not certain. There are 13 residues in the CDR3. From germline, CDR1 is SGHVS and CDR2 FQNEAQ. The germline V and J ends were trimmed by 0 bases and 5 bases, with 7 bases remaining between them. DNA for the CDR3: TGTGCCAGCAGCTTAGCAGCAGGTTATGGCTACACCTTC. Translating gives CASSLAAGYGYTF.

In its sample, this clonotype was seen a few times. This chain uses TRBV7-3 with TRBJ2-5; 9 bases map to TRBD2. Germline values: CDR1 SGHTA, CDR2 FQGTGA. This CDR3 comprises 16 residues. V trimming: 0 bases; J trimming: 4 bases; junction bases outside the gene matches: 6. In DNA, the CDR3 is TGTGCCAGCAGCTTAACGTCGGTAGCGGGAGTAGAGACCCAGTACTTC. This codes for CASSLTSVAGVETQYF.

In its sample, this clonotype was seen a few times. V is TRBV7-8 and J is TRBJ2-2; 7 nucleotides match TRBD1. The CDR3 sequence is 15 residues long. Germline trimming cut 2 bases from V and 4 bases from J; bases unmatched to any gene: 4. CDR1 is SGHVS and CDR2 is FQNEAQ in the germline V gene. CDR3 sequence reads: CASSLRGRSTGELFF. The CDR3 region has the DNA TGTGCCAGCAGCTTAAGGGGGCGCAGCACCGGGGAGCTGTTTTTT.

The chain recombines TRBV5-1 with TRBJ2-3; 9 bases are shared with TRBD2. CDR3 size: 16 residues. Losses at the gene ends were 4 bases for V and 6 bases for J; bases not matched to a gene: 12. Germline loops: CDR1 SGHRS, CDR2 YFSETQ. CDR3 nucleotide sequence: TGCGCCAGCAGCCTGACCAGCGGGAGGAGTGGTGATACGCAGTATTTT. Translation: CASSLTSGRSGDTQYF.

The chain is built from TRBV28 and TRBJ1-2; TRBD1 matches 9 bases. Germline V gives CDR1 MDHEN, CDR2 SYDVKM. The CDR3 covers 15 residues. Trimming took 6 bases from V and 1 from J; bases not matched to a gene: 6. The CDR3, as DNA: TGTGCCAGCAGCCCCGACAGGGGGGGTAACTATGGCTACACCTTC. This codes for CASSPDRGGNYGYTF.

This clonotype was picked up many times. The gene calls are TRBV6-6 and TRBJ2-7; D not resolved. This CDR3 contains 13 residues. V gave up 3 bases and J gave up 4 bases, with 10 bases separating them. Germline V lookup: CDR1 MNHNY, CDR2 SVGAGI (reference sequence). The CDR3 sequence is CASSYSGEYEQYF. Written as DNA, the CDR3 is TGTGCCAGCAGTTATTCTGGCGAGTACGAGCAGTACTTC.

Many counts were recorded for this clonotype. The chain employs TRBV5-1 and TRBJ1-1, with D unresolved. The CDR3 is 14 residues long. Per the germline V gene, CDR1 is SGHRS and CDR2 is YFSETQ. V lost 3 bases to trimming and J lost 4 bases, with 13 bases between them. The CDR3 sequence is CASSSQDFGTEAFF. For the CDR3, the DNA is TGCGCCAGCAGCTCCCAGGATTTTGGCACTGAAGCTTTCTTT.

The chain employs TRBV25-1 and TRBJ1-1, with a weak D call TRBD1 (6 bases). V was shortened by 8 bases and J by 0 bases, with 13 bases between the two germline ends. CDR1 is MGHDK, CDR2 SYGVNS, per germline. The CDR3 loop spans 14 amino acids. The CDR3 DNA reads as TGTGCCAGCCACGCTACAGGGATGAACACTGAAGCTTTCTTT. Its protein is CASHATGMNTEAFF.

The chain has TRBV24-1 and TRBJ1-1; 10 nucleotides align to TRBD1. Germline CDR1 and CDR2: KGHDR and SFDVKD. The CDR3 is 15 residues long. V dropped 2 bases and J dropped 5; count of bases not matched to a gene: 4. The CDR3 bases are TGTGCCACCAGTGATTCAAGGACAGGGGGGACTGAAGCTTTCTTT. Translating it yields CATSDSRTGGTEAFF.

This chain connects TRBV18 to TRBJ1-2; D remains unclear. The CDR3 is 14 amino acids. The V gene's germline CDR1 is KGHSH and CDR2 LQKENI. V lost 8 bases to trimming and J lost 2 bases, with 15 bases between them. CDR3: CASVPSQTNYGYTF. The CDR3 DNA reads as TGTGCCAGCGTCCCTTCCCAAACCAACTATGGCTACACCTTC. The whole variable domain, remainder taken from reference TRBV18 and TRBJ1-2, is NAGVMQNPRHLVRRRGQEARLRCSPMKGHSHVYWYRQLPEEGLKFMVYLQKENIIDESGMPKERFSAEFPKEGPSILRIQQVVRGDSAAYFCASVPSQTNYGYTFGSGTRLTVV.

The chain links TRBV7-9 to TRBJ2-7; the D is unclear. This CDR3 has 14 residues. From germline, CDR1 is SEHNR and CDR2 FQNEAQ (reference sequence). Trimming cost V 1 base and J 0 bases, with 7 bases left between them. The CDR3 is CASSLDGRSYEQYF. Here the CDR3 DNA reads TGTGCCAGCAGCTTAGACGGTCGCTCCTACGAGCAGTACTTC.

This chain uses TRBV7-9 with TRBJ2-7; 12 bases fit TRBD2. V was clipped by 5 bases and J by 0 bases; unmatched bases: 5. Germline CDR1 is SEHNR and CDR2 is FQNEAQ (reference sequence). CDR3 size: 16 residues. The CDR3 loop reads CASSPWTSGTSYEQYF. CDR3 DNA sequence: TGTGCCAGCAGCCCATGGACTAGCGGGACCTCCTACGAGCAGTACTTC.

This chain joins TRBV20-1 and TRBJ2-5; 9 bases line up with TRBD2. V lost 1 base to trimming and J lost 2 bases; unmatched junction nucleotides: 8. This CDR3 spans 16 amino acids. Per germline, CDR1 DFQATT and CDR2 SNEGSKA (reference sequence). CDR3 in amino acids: CSARVRLAVMQETQYF. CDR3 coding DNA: TGCAGTGCTAGAGTCCGACTAGCGGTGATGCAAGAGACCCAGTACTTC.

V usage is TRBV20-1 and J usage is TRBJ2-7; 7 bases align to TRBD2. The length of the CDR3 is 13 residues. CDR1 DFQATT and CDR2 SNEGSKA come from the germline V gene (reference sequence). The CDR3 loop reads CRAASGTTYEQYF. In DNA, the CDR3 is TGCAGAGCAGCTAGCGGAACAACCTACGAGCAGTACTTC.

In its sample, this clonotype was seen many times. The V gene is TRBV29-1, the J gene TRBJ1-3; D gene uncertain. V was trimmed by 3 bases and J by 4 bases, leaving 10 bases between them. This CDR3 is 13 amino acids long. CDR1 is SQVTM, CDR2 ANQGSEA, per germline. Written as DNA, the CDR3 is TGCAGCGTTGAGTCCCTCGCAGGAAACACCATATATTTT. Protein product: CSVESLAGNTIYF.

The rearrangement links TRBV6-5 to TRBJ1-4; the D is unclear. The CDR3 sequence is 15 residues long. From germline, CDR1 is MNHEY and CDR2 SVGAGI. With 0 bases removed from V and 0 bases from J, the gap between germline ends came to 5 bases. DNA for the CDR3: TGTGCCAGCAGTTACTCGGGAACAACTAATGAAAAACTGTTTTTT. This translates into CASSYSGTTNEKLFF.

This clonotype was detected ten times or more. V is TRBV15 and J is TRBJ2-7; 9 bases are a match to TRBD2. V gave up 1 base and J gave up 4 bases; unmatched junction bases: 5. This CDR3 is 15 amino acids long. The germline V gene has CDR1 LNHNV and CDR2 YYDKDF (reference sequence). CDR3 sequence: CATSRVAGATYEQYF. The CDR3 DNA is TGTGCCACCAGCAGAGTAGCGGGAGCCACATACGAGCAGTACTTC.

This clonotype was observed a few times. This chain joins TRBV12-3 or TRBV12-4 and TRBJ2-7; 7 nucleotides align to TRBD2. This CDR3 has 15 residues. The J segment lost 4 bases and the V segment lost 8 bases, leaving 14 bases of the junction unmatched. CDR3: CASGTPAGRGYEQYF. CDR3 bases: TGTGCCAGCGGAACCCCAGCGGGGCGGGGTTACGAGCAGTACTTC.

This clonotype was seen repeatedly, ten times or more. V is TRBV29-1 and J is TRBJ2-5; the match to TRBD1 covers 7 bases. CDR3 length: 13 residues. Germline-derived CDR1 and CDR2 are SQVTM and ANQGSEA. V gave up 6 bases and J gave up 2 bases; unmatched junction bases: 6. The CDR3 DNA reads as TGCAGCGTAGATACACAGGGGCAAGAGACCCAGTACTTC. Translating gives CSVDTQGQETQYF.

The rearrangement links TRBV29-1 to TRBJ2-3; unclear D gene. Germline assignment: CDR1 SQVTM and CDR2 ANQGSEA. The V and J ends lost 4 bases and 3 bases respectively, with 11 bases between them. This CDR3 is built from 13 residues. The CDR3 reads CSVGTLVTDTQYF. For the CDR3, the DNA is TGCAGCGTTGGGACCCTGGTAACAGATACGCAGTATTTT.

Here the CDR3 DNA reads TGCAGTGCTAGAGATGACCGGACAGGGAGCTCGGTGTTTTTT. Translation: CSARDDRTGSSVFF. The chain joins TRBV20-1 to TRBJ1-4, with 8 nucleotides matching TRBD1. Germline V gene lookup returns CDR1 DFQATT and CDR2 SNEGSKA (reference sequence). The CDR3 covers 14 residues. V lost 0 bases, J lost 15 bases, and 12 bases stayed unmatched.